These 13 T cell receptor beta chains originate from one sample sequenced in a study of blood T cell repertoires in COVID-19. Some clones are missing from TCRdb's copy, which holds only in-frame ones; the method was immunoSEQ multiplex PCR. The sample has 95,000 to 150,000 clones; 79% are singletons. Sequencing was carried out using peripheral blood. The origin of the receptors is a man in his forties with active or convalescent COVID-19.

V and J are TRBV7-3 and TRBJ2-2; D is perhaps TRBD2 (6 bases). The V end lost 5 bases, the J end lost 4 bases, and 11 bases lay between the germline ends. The CDR3 has 14 residues. From germline, CDR1 is SGHTA and CDR2 FQGTGA. The CDR3 region is CASSPGGGTGELFF. The DNA for the CDR3 is TGTGCCAGCAGCCCCGGGGGTGGCACCGGGGAGCTGTTTTTT.

This chain connects TRBV19 to TRBJ2-2; tentative D call: TRBD1 (5 bases). Germline CDR1 reads LNHDA; CDR2 reads SQIVND (reference sequence). V lost 1 base and J lost 6, with 15 bases in between. The CDR3 has 16 amino acids. CDR3 residues: CASSIVSGQGAGELFF. CDR3 in DNA: TGTGCCAGTAGTATAGTATCCGGGCAGGGCGCCGGGGAGCTGTTTTTT.

The chain uses TRBV7-2 and TRBJ2-2, with D possibly TRBD2 on 5 matching bases. Trimming stripped 8 bases from V and 4 bases from J, with 11 bases between. CDR3 length equals 13 residues. The germline gives CDR1 SGHTA, CDR2 FQGNSA. CDR3 nucleotide sequence: TGTGCCAGCCGAGGGAGCCCCACCGGGGAGCTGTTTTTT. Its translation: CASRGSPTGELFF.

The rearrangement uses TRBV2 and TRBJ2-7; D may be TRBD1 (5 bases). V lost 3 bases and J 6 bases, leaving 15 bases between the germline ends. The CDR3 spans 14 residues. CDR1 SNHLY and CDR2 FYNNEI come from the germline V gene. The CDR3 DNA is TGTGCCAGCAGTGAGTCCAGGGTCAAAAGCGAGCAGTACTTC. Its protein product is CASSESRVKSEQYF.

The V and J genes are TRBV5-4 and TRBJ2-1; 10 nucleotides line up with TRBD2. J was trimmed by 5 bases and V by 4 bases; bases with no gene match: 3. The length of the CDR3 is 14 residues. Germline CDR1 is SGHNT and CDR2 is YYREEE (reference sequence). CDR3 DNA sequence: TGTGCCAGCAGCCATCTAGCGGGGGACAATGAGCAGTTCTTC. Its protein product is CASSHLAGDNEQFF.

The chain uses TRBV19 and TRBJ1-3; possibly TRBD1 for D (6 bases). Per the germline V gene, CDR1 is LNHDA and CDR2 is SQIVND (reference sequence). V was trimmed by 8 bases and J by 7 bases, leaving 18 bases between them. The CDR3 runs 14 residues. CDR3 sequence (DNA): TGTGCCAGTCATACCGGGACACGGGTGAACACCATATATTTT. This translates into CASHTGTRVNTIYF. Variable domain in full (rest from reference TRBV19 and TRBJ1-3): DGGITQSPKYLFRKEGQNVTLSCEQNLNHDAMYWYRQDPGQGLRLIYYSQIVNDFQKGDIAEGYSVSREKKESFPLTVTSAQKNPTAFYLCASHTGTRVNTIYFGEGSWLTVV.

The rearrangement joins TRBV12-3 or TRBV12-4 to TRBJ1-1, with D possibly being TRBD1 (6 bases). The V end lost 6 bases, the J end lost 5 bases, and 10 bases lay between the germline ends. The CDR3 totals 12 residues. The CDR3 reads CASRNRVTEAFF. The CDR3 DNA reads TGTGCCAGCAGAAACAGGGTTACTGAAGCTTTCTTT.

This chain uses TRBV4-1 with TRBJ2-3; no definite D call. The CDR3 is made up of 12 amino acids. In germline, CDR1 is MGHRA, CDR2 YSYEKL. Trimming took off 4 bases at V and 1 base at J, with 3 bases between the two ends. The CDR3 spells CASSLGTDTQYF. As DNA, the CDR3 is TGCGCCAGCAGCCTCGGCACAGATACGCAGTATTTT.

The DNA for the CDR3 is TGTGCCAGCAGTTCGAATCTGGTCGGGACAGCTTTAGGGGGCTACACCTTC. This encodes CASSSNLVGTALGGYTF. The chain combines TRBV28 with TRBJ1-2; TRBD1 agrees at 7 bases. Germline lookup yields CDR1 MDHEN and CDR2 SYDVKM. The CDR3 covers 17 residues. Trimming took 4 bases from V and 8 from J; bases not matched to a gene: 19.

J is TRBJ1-2 and V is TRBV5-5; 9 nucleotides line up with TRBD1. CDR3 length: 14 residues. J lost 11 bases, V lost 3 bases, and 11 bases had no gene match. Germline loops: CDR1 SGHKS, CDR2 YYEKEE (reference sequence). The CDR3 loop is CASSYPGTGIQYTF. The CDR3 coding sequence is TGTGCCAGCAGCTATCCCGGGACAGGGATCCAATACACCTTC.

This rearrangement joins TRBV20-1 to TRBJ1-4; no clear D. The germline V and J ends were trimmed by 5 bases and 12 bases, with 19 bases remaining between them. The germline gives CDR1 DFQATT, CDR2 SNEGSKA (reference sequence). This CDR3 is built from 13 residues. CDR3 residues: CSARDRPGKELFF. CDR3 sequence (DNA): TGCAGTGCTCGTGATCGCCCCGGGAAAGAACTGTTTTTT.

V and J are TRBV19 and TRBJ2-3, with D possibly matching TRBD2 (6 bases). CDR3 length: 14 residues. Germline V gives CDR1 LNHDA, CDR2 SQIVND (reference sequence). Trimming shortened V by 2 bases and J by 5 bases, and 11 bases separated the two germline ends. The CDR3 sequence is CASSIKLRGDTQYF. CDR3 DNA: TGTGCCAGTAGTATAAAACTGCGGGGAGATACGCAGTATTTT.

V gene TRBV4-1 combines with J gene TRBJ2-7, with D unresolved. V lost 0 bases to trimming and J lost 0 bases, with 6 bases between them. Germline loops: CDR1 MGHRA, CDR2 YSYEKL. The CDR3 runs to 14 residues. The DNA of the CDR3 is TGCGCCAGCAGCCAAGATTGGAGCTCCTACGAGCAGTACTTC. This encodes CASSQDWSSYEQYF.